One and the same sample provided the 25 T cell receptor beta chains below, sequenced in a study of cytomegalovirus exposure and HLA in healthy donors. TCRdb's copy holds only in-frame clones and misses some; the assay was immunoSEQ multiplex PCR. The sample holds fewer than 250,000 clones, just under 90% seen once. The source material was PBMCs. All receptors come from a man younger than 35 in good health and CMV-seronegative.

This clone was seen once. The sample carries other DNA sequences with the same CDR3. The chain links TRBV5-1 to TRBJ1-1, with D possibly matching TRBD1 (6 bases). CDR1 SGHRS and CDR2 YFSETQ come from the germline V gene. Trimming left V 0 bases short and J 1 base short, with 7 bases between. The CDR3 consists of 14 residues. The CDR3 DNA reads as TGCGCCAGCAGCTTGGTAGGGGGGAACACTGAAGCTTTCTTT. Translating it yields CASSLVGGNTEAFF. Together with reference TRBV5-1 and TRBJ1-1, the CDR3 gives the full variable domain: KAGVTQTPRYLIKTRGQQVTLSCSPISGHRSVSWYQQTPGQGLQFLFEYFSETQRNKGNFPGRFSGRQFSNSRSEMNVSTLELGDSALYLCASSLVGGNTEAFFGQGTRLTVV.

This chain's CDR3 is CASSEAGGRPSPLHF. The DNA of the CDR3 is TGTGCCAGCAGTGAAGCGGGGGGGAGACCTTCACCCCTCCACTTT. The chain is built from TRBV6-1 and TRBJ1-6; perhaps TRBD1 as D (5 bases). Germline V lookup: CDR1 MNHNS, CDR2 SASEGT. The CDR3 contains 15 residues. V lost 0 bases, J lost 9 bases, and 12 bases lay in between.

The chain joins TRBV2 to TRBJ1-4, with TRBD1 identical over 11 bases. The CDR3 runs to 13 residues. V gave up 10 bases and J gave up 8 bases; unmatched junction bases: 6. Germline V gene lookup returns CDR1 SNHLY and CDR2 FYNNEI. The CDR3 DNA is TGTGCCACCCACCGGACAGGGGGCGAAAAACTGTTTTTT. Protein product: CATHRTGGEKLFF.

This chain uses TRBV7-9 with TRBJ1-1; D remains ambiguous. The V and J ends lost 8 bases and 3 bases respectively, with 10 bases between them. The CDR3 sequence is 12 residues long. CDR1 and CDR2 from the germline V gene are SEHNR and FQNEAQ (reference sequence). CDR3 sequence (DNA): TGTGCCAGCGGCAACGGGTACACTGAAGCTTTCTTT. Translation: CASGNGYTEAFF.

The CDR3 reads CASSQVGYEQYF. CDR3 DNA sequence: TGCGCCAGCAGCCAAGTCGGCTACGAGCAGTACTTC. The V and J genes are TRBV4-1 and TRBJ2-7; D not certain. The CDR3 is made up of 12 amino acids. V was shortened by 1 base and J by 3 bases, with 4 bases between the two germline ends. CDR1 MGHRA and CDR2 YSYEKL come from the germline V gene.

V is TRBV28 and J is TRBJ2-4, with D maybe TRBD2 (6 bases). V lost 6 bases and J lost 2, with 14 bases in between. This CDR3 is built from 15 residues. Germline V gene sequence: CDR1 MDHEN, CDR2 SYDVKM. DNA of the CDR3: TGTGCCAGCAGCGGCGCGGGATCGACCAAAAACATTCAGTACTTC. Translated: CASSGAGSTKNIQYF.

The table lists this clone with a count of one. J is TRBJ1-5 and V is TRBV4-1, with D maybe TRBD1 (6 bases). This CDR3 region has 14 residues. V shed 5 bases and J shed 5 bases, with 13 bases lying between them. Germline loops: CDR1 MGHRA, CDR2 YSYEKL. CDR3 sequence: CASSNEPGDQPQHF. CDR3 in DNA: TGCGCCAGCAGCAACGAACCAGGGGATCAGCCCCAGCATTTT.

The rearrangement links TRBV6-5 to TRBJ1-2, with TRBD1 as a possible D gene (6 bases). From germline, CDR1 is MNHEY and CDR2 SVGAGI. Trimming removed 0 bases at V and 8 bases at J, with 10 bases between. This CDR3 comprises 13 residues. This CDR3 is CASSYSGAQGYTF. CDR3 sequence (DNA): TGTGCCAGCAGTTACTCGGGGGCGCAAGGCTACACCTTC.

This rearrangement joins TRBV27 to TRBJ2-1; TRBD2 matches at 14 bases. CDR3 size: 15 residues. CDR1 is MNHEY and CDR2 is SMNVEV in the germline V gene (reference sequence). V lost 4 bases and J lost 6; bases outside the gene matches: 2. The CDR3 DNA follows: TGTGCCAGCAGTTCGGGACTAGCGGGAGTCAATGAGCAGTTCTTC. Its protein product is CASSSGLAGVNEQFF.

The V call is TRBV27, the J call TRBJ1-4; a possible D gene is TRBD1 (5 bases). V lost 5 bases and J 1 base, leaving 8 bases between the germline ends. Germline CDR1 MNHEY, CDR2 SMNVEV (reference sequence). The CDR3 is 14 amino acids. The CDR3 DNA is TGTGCCAGCAGTCAAAGGGGAACTAATGAAAAACTGTTTTTT. Translating it yields CASSQRGTNEKLFF.

This chain joins TRBV4-3 and TRBJ2-7; 11 bases fit TRBD1. Germline CDR1 reads LGHNA; CDR2 reads YSLEER. The V gene end was trimmed by 3 bases and the J gene end by 4 bases; junction bases not matched to a gene: 11. The CDR3 has 17 residues. The CDR3: CASSQERTGGSLYEQYF. In nucleotides, the CDR3 is TGCGCCAGCAGCCAGGAAAGGACAGGGGGCTCTTTGTACGAGCAGTACTTC.

The V gene is TRBV5-1, the J gene TRBJ1-1, with D perhaps TRBD1 (5 bases). The CDR3 consists of 16 residues. CDR1 and CDR2 (germline): SGHRS, YFSETQ. Deletions cut 1 base from V and 5 bases from J, with 18 bases between. CDR3 loop: CASSLRGGGEVTEAFF. In DNA form, the CDR3 reads TGCGCCAGCAGCTTGAGGGGCGGGGGAGAAGTTACTGAAGCTTTCTTT.

The J gene is TRBJ2-7, the V gene TRBV4-1; D call uncertain. The CDR3 is 16 residues long. Trimming took off 2 bases at V and 0 bases at J, with 14 bases between the two ends. CDR1 is MGHRA, CDR2 YSYEKL, per germline. The CDR3 coding sequence is TGCGCCAGCAGCCAAACCGCTGTGGGCACCTCCTACGAGCAGTACTTC. This translates into CASSQTAVGTSYEQYF.

V gene TRBV11-3 combines with J gene TRBJ1-1, with D unresolved. In germline, CDR1 is SGHNT, CDR2 YENEEA. The CDR3 runs 14 residues. Trimming took off 5 bases at V and 1 base at J, with 11 bases between the two ends. CDR3 loop: CASSPRGRNTEAFF. The DNA for the CDR3 is TGTGCCAGCAGCCCCCGGGGTCGGAACACTGAAGCTTTCTTT.

CDR3 protein: CASSQQGNSLDEQFF. In DNA, the CDR3 is TGTGCCAGCAGCCAACAGGGGAATTCCCTAGATGAGCAGTTCTTC. V usage is TRBV7-9 and J usage is TRBJ2-1, with 7 bases fitting TRBD1. The junction had 12 bases not matched to a gene; V was cut back by 5 bases and J by 8 bases. Germline lookup yields CDR1 SEHNR and CDR2 FQNEAQ (reference sequence). The CDR3 totals 15 residues.

This clone was observed a handful of times. The rearrangement links TRBV7-2 to TRBJ1-1; perhaps TRBD1 as D (5 bases). The CDR3 is 15 amino acids. Germline V gives CDR1 SGHTA, CDR2 FQGNSA. V was clipped by 5 bases and J by 3 bases, with 16 bases between them. The CDR3 here is CASSPLQGGDTEAFF. For the CDR3, the DNA is TGTGCCAGCAGCCCATTGCAGGGTGGGGACACTGAAGCTTTCTTT.

J is TRBJ2-3 and V is TRBV9; TRBD2 matches at 9 bases. Germline assignment: CDR1 SGDLS and CDR2 YYNGEE. The V gene end was trimmed by 0 bases and the J gene end by 5 bases; junction bases not matched to a gene: 13. CDR3 size: 18 residues. As DNA, the CDR3 is TGTGCCAGCAGCGTAGGGGTGATAGCGGGGGCCGGAGGAGATACGCAGTATTTT. Translated: CASSVGVIAGAGGDTQYF.

The chain links TRBV4-2 to TRBJ2-1; D might be TRBD2 (5 bases). With 5 bases removed from V and 14 bases from J, the gap between germline ends came to 13 bases. The CDR3 is made up of 11 amino acids. The germline CDR1 and CDR2 sequences are LGHNA and YNFKEQ. CDR3 coding DNA: TGTGCCAGCAGCTTCGGACTGGTGGAGTTCTTC. As protein: CASSFGLVEFF.

The V gene is TRBV7-2, the J gene TRBJ1-1, with 9 nucleotides matching TRBD1. This CDR3 region has 13 residues. The V gene's germline CDR1 is SGHTA and CDR2 FQGNSA. V trimming: 1 base; J trimming: 11 bases; junction bases outside the gene matches: 5. Written as DNA, the CDR3 is TGTGCCAGCAGCTTAGGCGGACAGGGGAGGGCTTTCTTT. Translated: CASSLGGQGRAFF.

This clone has a single count. Other nucleotide sequences in the sample specify the same CDR3. This rearrangement joins TRBV7-2 to TRBJ2-7, with D perhaps TRBD2 (6 bases). Germline CDR1 is SGHTA and CDR2 is FQGNSA. Trimming removed 5 bases from V and 4 bases from J, with 9 bases in between. The CDR3 has 12 residues. The CDR3 here is CASSPGSYEQYF. The CDR3 nucleotides are TGTGCCAGCAGCCCCGGGAGTTACGAGCAGTACTTC.

The rearrangement links TRBV9 to TRBJ2-7; TRBD2 is a possible D gene (5 bases). The CDR3 spans 15 residues. Germline V gene lookup returns CDR1 SGDLS and CDR2 YYNGEE. V was clipped by 0 bases and J by 2 bases, with 12 bases between them. CDR3 nucleotide sequence: TGTGCCAGCAGCGTAGGAGGCGGGTCGACCTACGAGCAGTACTTC. Its protein product is CASSVGGGSTYEQYF.

The rearrangement joins TRBV6-1 to TRBJ1-1; D is unclear. Trimming left V 5 bases short and J 6 bases short, with 7 bases between. Germline CDR1 and CDR2: MNHNS and SASEGT. CDR3 length: 11 residues. The CDR3 coding sequence is TGTGCCAGCAGTTCAATCCCTGAAGCTTTCTTT. Amino acids: CASSSIPEAFF.

This sequence joins TRBV13 and TRBJ1-1; D might be TRBD1 (5 bases). Looked up from germline, CDR1 is PRHDT and CDR2 is FYEKMQ (reference sequence). V was clipped by 5 bases and J by 12 bases, with 16 bases between them. The CDR3 extends over 12 amino acids. CDR3 loop: CASSAQTAKTFF. CDR3 DNA sequence: TGTGCCAGCAGCGCCCAGACAGCGAAAACTTTCTTT.

The chain carries TRBV5-1 and TRBJ2-5; the match to TRBD2 covers 7 bases. The length of the CDR3 is 14 residues. Trimming took 4 bases from V and 2 from J; bases not matched to a gene: 5. Germline V CDR1 and CDR2: SGHRS, YFSETQ. The CDR3 loop is CASSAGGSQETQYF. CDR3 DNA sequence: TGCGCCAGCAGCGCGGGCGGGAGTCAAGAGACCCAGTACTTC.

The rearrangement joins TRBV28 to TRBJ2-7; 13 nucleotides agree with TRBD2. The V and J ends lost 8 bases and 7 bases, in that order; junction bases with no gene match: 11. Looked up from germline, CDR1 is MDHEN and CDR2 is SYDVKM. The CDR3 runs 15 residues. CDR3 bases: TGTGCCAGCGGACTAGCGGGAGAAAATCCGGGTGAGCAGTACTTC. Translated, it gives CASGLAGENPGEQYF.